The 5 T cell receptor beta chains given below trace back to one sample, sequenced in a study of monozygotic twins with inflammatory bowel disease. TCRdb derives one entry per CDR3 protein from the 5' RACE reads, leaving out DNA. In total, the table holds approximately 150,000 distinct CDR3 sequences. Sequenced input: blood. These receptors all stem from a human donor with ulcerative colitis or Crohn's disease, or a healthy co-twin of an affected twin (not recorded which).

This chain's CDR3 is CASSPYGTGDYGYTF. The chain couples TRBV5-1 to TRBJ1-2; there is no DNA to check the TCRdb D call of TRBD1. The CDR3 extends over 15 amino acids. CDR1 is SGHRS, CDR2 YFSETQ, per germline.

The chain combines TRBV18 with TRBJ1-2. In germline, CDR1 is KGHSH, CDR2 LQKENI. The CDR3 totals 12 residues. This CDR3 reads CASSPDDYGYTF. The full variable domain, with the rest looked up from reference TRBV18 and TRBJ1-2, is NAGVMQNPRHLVRRRGQEARLRCSPMKGHSHVYWYRQLPEEGLKFMVYLQKENIIDESGMPKERFSAEFPKEGPSILRIQQVVRGDSAAYFCASSPDDYGYTFGSGTRLTVV.

The genes are TRBV6-1 and TRBJ2-7. CDR1 and CDR2 (germline): MNHNS, SASEGT. This CDR3 is 14 amino acids long. CDR3 residues: CASRPGGSSYEQYF.

The rearrangement links TRBV12-3 or TRBV12-4 to TRBJ1-1; checking the TCRdb D call of TRBD1 is not possible without DNA. The CDR3 totals 14 residues. The CDR3 sequence: CASRLDRGNTEAFF.

The V call is TRBV20-1, the J call TRBJ1-5. The V gene's germline CDR1 is DFQATT and CDR2 SNEGSKA (reference sequence). CDR3 size: 17 residues. CDR3: CSASRFLVDNSNQPQHF.